The 17 T cell receptor beta chains below all came from one sample that was sequenced in a study of identical twins. Each CDR3 protein gets one entry after TCRdb re-called the 5' RACE reads with MiXCR. The repertoire consists of 1.5 million to 2 million distinct CDR3 sequences, with 32% occurring once and the leading ten covering around 0.3%. Sequenced material: cord blood. The receptors were gathered from a newborn girl in good health.

V usage is TRBV5-1 and J usage is TRBJ2-7; the match to TRBD2 covers 8 bases. Germline V gene data show CDR1 as SGHRS and CDR2 as YFSETQ. V trimming: 2 bases; J trimming: 7 bases; junction bases outside the gene matches: 5. The CDR3 covers 13 residues. The DNA for the CDR3 is TGCGCCAGCAGCTTCGAGCGGGAGAGGGAGCAGTACTTC. Protein: CASSFEREREQYF.

The chain couples TRBV12-3 or TRBV12-4 to TRBJ1-5; D call uncertain. Trimming shortened V by 3 bases and J by 0 bases, and 18 bases separated the two germline ends. There are 18 residues in the CDR3. The CDR3 is CASSLEVLSAHSNQPQHF. The CDR3 DNA reads TGTGCCAGCAGTTTGGAAGTATTGTCGGCCCATAGCAATCAGCCCCAGCATTTT.

This clonotype was observed a few times. The chain recombines TRBV29-1 with TRBJ1-2, with 7 bases identical to TRBD1. The germline V gene has CDR1 SQVTM and CDR2 ANQGSEA. The CDR3 runs to 14 residues. Germline trimming cut 7 bases from V and 5 bases from J; bases unmatched to any gene: 13. The CDR3 reads CSAGYRDRDYGYTF. CDR3 DNA: TGCAGCGCGGGGTACCGGGACAGAGATTATGGCTACACCTTC.

The rearrangement links TRBV10-3 to TRBJ1-1; 7 bases are shared with TRBD1. The ends lost 5 bases at V and 0 bases at J; junction bases unmatched: 0. The CDR3 is 13 amino acids. Germline V lookup: CDR1 ENHRY, CDR2 SYGVKD. The CDR3 loop reads CAISTGVNTEAFF. The CDR3 DNA is TGTGCCATCAGTACAGGGGTGAACACTGAAGCTTTCTTT.

In this sample, this clonotype turned up a few times. The chain recombines TRBV6-5 with TRBJ2-4; tentatively, D is TRBD2 (6 bases). This CDR3 has 16 residues. Germline V gene lookup returns CDR1 MNHEY and CDR2 SVGAGI. Trimming took off 2 bases at V and 1 base at J, with 12 bases between the two ends. The CDR3 DNA follows: TGTGCCAGCAGTTACGCGGGATGGGGGGCCAAAAACATTCAGTACTTC. Encoded protein: CASSYAGWGAKNIQYF.

This chain joins TRBV14 and TRBJ2-4; unclear D gene. Germline V gene data show CDR1 as SGHDN and CDR2 as FVKESK. V was cut by 1 base and J by 6 bases, with 13 bases left in between. The CDR3 runs 15 residues. CDR3: CASSQGASSSNIQYF. DNA for the CDR3: TGTGCCAGCAGCCAAGGGGCCTCCTCCTCAAACATTCAGTACTTC.

The chain couples TRBV6-1 to TRBJ1-2; 7 nucleotides agree with TRBD1. The CDR3 spans 15 residues. The germline V gene encodes CDR1 MNHNS and CDR2 SASEGT. Germline trimming cut 6 bases from V and 2 bases from J; bases unmatched to any gene: 9. CDR3 nucleotides: TGTGCCAGCAGGCTTACAGGGGCTTCCAACTATGGCTACACCTTC. Its protein product is CASRLTGASNYGYTF.

The chain uses TRBV7-9 and TRBJ1-5; D gene ambiguous. Per germline, CDR1 SEHNR and CDR2 FQNEAQ (reference sequence). The CDR3 loop spans 15 amino acids. Trimming removed 2 bases from V and 0 bases from J, with 8 bases in between. CDR3 sequence: CASSLSRISNQPQHF. The CDR3 DNA is TGTGCCAGCAGCTTAAGCCGAATTAGCAATCAGCCCCAGCATTTT.

This clonotype has a handful of counts. The chain links TRBV28 to TRBJ2-5; TRBD2 might be the D (5 bases). Trimming took off 1 base at V and 3 bases at J, with 9 bases between the two ends. Germline V lookup: CDR1 MDHEN, CDR2 SYDVKM. The CDR3 runs 14 residues. CDR3 coding DNA: TGTGCCAGCAGTTTATCCGGACTTAAAGAGACCCAGTACTTC. It yields the protein CASSLSGLKETQYF.

The chain has TRBV24-1 and TRBJ1-1, with D hard to call. CDR3 length: 15 residues. Trimming stripped 0 bases from V and 0 bases from J, with 7 bases between. Germline V gene data show CDR1 as KGHDR and CDR2 as SFDVKD. The CDR3 region has the DNA TGTGCCACCAGTGATTTGGGGCCGTTGAACACTGAAGCTTTCTTT. This codes for CATSDLGPLNTEAFF.

V is TRBV2 and J is TRBJ2-7; a possible D gene is TRBD1 (5 bases). The germline CDR1 and CDR2 sequences are SNHLY and FYNNEI. The CDR3 is 12 amino acids. With 6 bases removed from V and 4 bases from J, the gap between germline ends came to 10 bases. In nucleotides, the CDR3 is TGTGCCAGCAGGCTCGACAGTTACGAGCAGTACTTC. Translation: CASRLDSYEQYF.

The V and J genes are TRBV6-5 and TRBJ1-2; D ambiguous. The CDR3 extends over 14 amino acids. The V gene's germline CDR1 is MNHEY and CDR2 SVGAGI. Trimming left V 2 bases short and J 4 bases short, with 11 bases between. CDR3 region: CASSYRSLFYGYTF. The DNA for the CDR3 is TGTGCCAGCAGTTACCGGAGCCTATTCTATGGCTACACCTTC.

This clonotype was seen more than once but under ten times. The chain combines TRBV2 with TRBJ1-5, with 7 bases matching TRBD1. CDR1 SNHLY and CDR2 FYNNEI come from the germline V gene. V shed 7 bases and J 2 bases; nucleotides not matched to a gene: 8. The CDR3 totals 15 residues. The CDR3: CASKAGGAGNQPQHF. As DNA, the CDR3 is TGTGCCAGCAAGGCAGGGGGAGCAGGCAATCAGCCCCAGCATTTT.

This clonotype has a handful of counts. The chain links TRBV10-3 to TRBJ1-1; D unclear. The CDR3 runs to 17 residues. The germline CDR1 and CDR2 sequences are ENHRY and SYGVKD. Trimming cost V 1 base and J 3 bases, with 18 bases left between them. The CDR3 coding sequence is TGTGCCATCAGTGAGTTCCCCTTGGTGCAGTCCCACACTGAAGCTTTCTTT. Its protein is CAISEFPLVQSHTEAFF.

This clonotype was recorded many times. The chain uses TRBV29-1 and TRBJ2-1, with a weak D call TRBD2 (6 bases). V lost 7 bases, J lost 8 bases, and 21 bases lay in between. This CDR3 contains 14 residues. Per germline, CDR1 SQVTM and CDR2 ANQGSEA. DNA of the CDR3: TGCAGCGCCTACCCCGGGACTGTCCTCTATGAGCAGTTCTTC. It translates to CSAYPGTVLYEQFF.

This clonotype showed up just a few times. The rearrangement joins TRBV6-1 to TRBJ1-2; 10 nucleotides align to TRBD1. V shed 6 bases and J 4 bases; nucleotides not matched to a gene: 8. CDR3 length: 15 residues. CDR1 is MNHNS and CDR2 is SASEGT in the germline V gene. The CDR3 protein is CASRDRGFAGYGYTF. Written as DNA, the CDR3 is TGTGCCAGCAGGGACAGGGGGTTTGCTGGCTATGGCTACACCTTC.

The chain has TRBV29-1 and TRBJ2-5; TRBD2 matches 10 bases. The germline CDR1 and CDR2 sequences are SQVTM and ANQGSEA. The J segment lost 2 bases and the V segment lost 4 bases, leaving 7 bases of the junction unmatched. The CDR3 consists of 15 residues. CDR3 sequence reads: CSVGSGLAAQETQYF. The CDR3 DNA sequence: TGCAGCGTTGGGTCCGGACTAGCGGCGCAAGAGACCCAGTACTTC.